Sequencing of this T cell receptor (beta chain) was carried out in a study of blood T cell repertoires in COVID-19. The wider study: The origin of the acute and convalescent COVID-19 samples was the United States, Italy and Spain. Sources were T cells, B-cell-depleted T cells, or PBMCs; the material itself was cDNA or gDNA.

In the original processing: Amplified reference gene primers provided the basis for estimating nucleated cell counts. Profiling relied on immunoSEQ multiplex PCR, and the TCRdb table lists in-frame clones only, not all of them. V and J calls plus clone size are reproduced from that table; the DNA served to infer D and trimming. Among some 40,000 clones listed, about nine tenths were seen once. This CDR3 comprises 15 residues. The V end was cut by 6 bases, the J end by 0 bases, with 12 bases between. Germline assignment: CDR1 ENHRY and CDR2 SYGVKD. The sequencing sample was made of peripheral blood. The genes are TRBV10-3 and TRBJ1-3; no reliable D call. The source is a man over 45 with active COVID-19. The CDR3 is CAISPPGSSGNTIYF. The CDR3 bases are TGTGCCATCAGCCCCCCGGGGAGCTCTGGAAACACCATATATTTT.